The present T cell receptor (beta chain) was sequenced within a study of cytomegalovirus exposure and HLA in healthy donors listed by TCRdb under 2017. The study in broad terms: According to an earlier analysis of a few hundred of the donors, 150 million to 200 million T cells yielded roughly 100 million unique TCR beta sequences and approximately 280 Gb of sequence data. An earlier analysis of 587 of the donors used high-throughput TCR beta sequencing to judge whether each TCR beta V gene segment behaved as functional or pseudogenic. A separate validation cohort of approximately 130 different subjects was used in addition to the roughly 720-subject first cohort. A later analysis re-analyzed previously published TCR beta repertoires from 666 donors and added high-resolution HLA genotyping to study TCR occurrence patterns. All discovery cohort repertoires had been generated on a single sequencing platform. A handful of DR-DQ haplotypes were handled as single units for association and clustering because linkage in the cohort was strong. HLA typing covered class I and class II loci at four-digit resolution. About 280 gigabases of sequencing data and approximately 85 million unique TCR sequences were included in an early release covering 550 to 650 HLA-typed donors. The study combined high-throughput TCR immunosequencing, statistical association of individual TCRs with disease status, and machine learning to predict cytomegalovirus infection status. On average, 235,054 unique TCR beta nucleotide sequences were sequenced per donor among some 430 genotyped donors of the cohort, with about 17% of those sequences being non-productive. Rather than using new phenotypic data, the later analysis identified candidate immune exposures from TCR beta sequences and from how often those sequences occurred across donors. Typing coverage differed by locus: A, B, C, DRB1 and DQB1 were typed in roughly 620-630 donors, DQA1 in 500 to 550, DPA1 in 600 to 610, and DPB1 in around 490. The T cell repertoires of roughly 660 subjects were profiled by immunosequencing and related to cytomegalovirus serostatus. Donor age, sex, ethnicity and CMV serostatus were compiled together with the repertoire data. Of the roughly 420 genotyped donors, 65% to 90% were placed in the genetic ancestry cluster associated with self-reported Caucasian donors. The study aimed to test whether signatures of past pathogen exposure could be identified by cataloging public T cell receptors. Genome-wide SNP genotypes for about 60% of the roughly 670 donors were used in a later genetic analysis, which treated that subset as a discovery cohort. On the study overall, not on this receptor specifically: In a later analysis, 16,951 TCR beta sequences were associated with specific HLA alleles at a false discovery rate of 0.05. A later analysis found that HLA-associated TCR beta chains were more clonally expanded and had lower generation probabilities than equally common non-associated chains. A cluster of highly shared sequence variants was judged likely to be a technical artifact of the sequencing pipeline. Because counts were too low, roughly 17 rarely observed V segments, including chromosome 9 orphons, were left out of the earlier analysis of about 620 of the donors. According to a later analysis, most CMV-associated TCR beta chains appeared to be HLA-restricted, and the HLA associations seemed to be driven largely by CMV exposure. Sequencing depth was assumed to be roughly uniform across donors in the presence/absence analyses, though that assumption may not hold. While some public TCRs were present in many individuals, most TCR sequences turned up only very rarely across donors. Immune exposure information for the cohort was limited to CMV serostatus. Because HLA typing was unavailable for some donors at each locus, only the typed subset was used in association tests. Linkage disequilibrium might explain the correlated functional status among segregating V segments, but an unknown experimental factor could not be ruled out. An earlier analysis of some 590 of the donors showed that most TCR beta V segments appeared in productive rearrangements either about 87% or about 30% of the time, which broadly matched IMGT annotations. A further reported finding was that TCR beta sequences accurately predicted the HLA-A and HLA-B alleles for most subjects in the first cohort. It was suggested by the authors that the approach could potentially be generalized to other disease states and immunological phenotypes. In the study, approximately 160 TCR beta chains were listed as associated with cytomegalovirus. Compared with the approximately 710-donor mean, donors in an Asian-associated ancestry cluster had fewer N-insertions in productive TCRs, according to a later genetic analysis. Some IMGT-functional V segments, including TRBV6-2 and TRBV6-3, could not be distinguished by the 87-base-pair reads and were therefore excluded. According to a later analysis, TCR association rates differed among HLA loci, with DRB1 alleles showing the most associated TCRs and HLA-C alleles showing the fewest. In this cohort, only TCR beta chains were sequenced, and detectable features were limited by the absence of alpha or paired-chain data. The classifier was reported to diagnose cytomegalovirus status with high specificity and sensitivity in both the original and validation cohorts. When HLA alleles, especially DR and DQ, strongly co-occurred, attributing TCR associations to individual alleles was difficult. Several of the top co-occurrence clusters appeared to be linked to parvovirus B19, influenza, CMV and Epstein-Barr virus, according to a later analysis. A few of the identified cytomegalovirus-associated TCR beta chains were confirmed in vitro to be specific for cytomegalovirus antigens. V-gene and J-gene trimming of TCR beta chains was associated with a missense DCLRE1C variant in a later genetic analysis, and the association was replicated in an independent cohort.

This clone was seen a few times. Its binding antigen is unknown. Within one base of it there is no much larger clone, and no base qualities were kept. The cohort consisted of some 730 healthy bone marrow donors. At the time of sampling, all cohort members were nominally healthy, though unrecorded immune exposures were likely present. The donor tested CMV seronegative and was one of the 352 seronegative cohort members. A peripheral blood sample was collected from each donor, and TCR beta sequencing was performed on peripheral blood mononuclear cells. Genomic DNA was extracted from the blood cell samples with the Qiagen DNeasy Blood Extraction Kit. Library preparation was by the immunoSEQ multiplex PCR assay. The multiplex PCR relied on a mix of 60 forward primers for TCR Vbeta segments and 13 reverse primers for TCR Jbeta segments. The CDR3 region of rearranged TCR beta genes was amplified from genomic DNA by a multiplex PCR assay. On the Illumina HiSeq System, the amplified TCR beta libraries were sequenced as 87-base-pair reads. The study's processing was this. A later analysis counted tens of millions of unique TCR beta chains across the 640 or so repertoires, and around 12 million of these chains were shared by at least two donors. To remove PCR and sequencing errors, raw reads were error-corrected and collapsed into unique sequences using a nearest-neighbor algorithm that merged closely related sequences. CDR3 sequences were aligned to IMGT reference sequences to assign V, D and J gene segments. For a sequence to be retained, at least a six-nucleotide match to both a V gene segment and a J gene segment was required. A rearrangement was called productive if the CDR3 had no stop codons and remained in frame with V and J, and every other rearrangement was called non-productive. Following IMGT convention, CDR3 was defined as the stretch from the second conserved V-encoded cysteine up to the conserved J-encoded phenylalanine. In an earlier analysis of roughly 610 of the donors, sequences lacking an unambiguous match to a single V gene segment were excluded. In an earlier analysis of several hundred of the donors, V segments were called functional above 56.7% productive rearrangements and were called segregating when the between-donor standard deviation exceeded 5%. A statistical classification framework was built to diagnose cytomegalovirus status from the catalog of TCR beta chain sequences. In a later analysis, TCR nucleotide sequences were compared against IMGT/GENE-DB human TR gene sequences so that V and J genes could be assigned. Using the TCRdist pipeline, a later analysis assigned CDR3 sequences along with most-parsimonious VDJ recombination scenarios. A later analysis defined each TCR beta chain by its CDR3 amino acid sequence plus V-gene family, and excluded reads lacking a unique V-gene family. A later analysis removed 592 highly shared, low-generation-probability nucleotide sequences to deal with suspected cross-contamination and a sequencing artifact. A later analysis calculated a clonal expansion index for each public chain from normalized within-repertoire ranks of inferred template counts. A later analysis computed generation probabilities with a VDJ recombination model fitted to out-of-frame rearrangements, and checked the results against IGoR. A later analysis scored TCR-TCR, TCR-HLA and TCR-CMV co-occurrence with hypergeometric tests, applying a repertoire-size bias correction to TCR pairs. A later analysis estimated false discovery rates by permuting HLA or CMV assignments 20 times. In a later analysis, co-occurring TCRs were grouped with DBSCAN, and TCRdist sequence similarity was added when clustering was performed within HLA-allele-positive subsets. Co-occurrence clustering excluded repertoires with fewer than 30,000 or more than 120,000 public chains, plus five with anomalous nucleotide sharing. The immuneACCESS repertoire file appears here via TCRdb, limited to in-frame rearrangements. These files lack a portion of the clones; in checked studies, under half of the deficit traces to unresolved V genes, and the cause of the others is not known. V and J calls plus clone size are reproduced from that table; the DNA served to infer D and trimming. The table for this sample lists tens of thousands of clones; roughly 79% of them were counted only once. Together, the top ten hold approximately 0.6% of the sample.

Germline trimming amounts to 5 bases on V and 3 bases on J, with 9 as the count of junction bases outside the gene matches. From the cysteine through the phenylalanine, the CDR3 covers 15 amino acids. Of the read, only the CDR3 DNA is kept; its 45 bases are in frame from base 1. CDR1 and CDR2, looked up from the germline V gene, are SGHNT and YENEEA. The TCR sequence derives from a man younger than 45 in good health and CMV-seronegative. The rearranged segments are TRBV11-3 and TRBJ1-1, with 7 bases in between that match TRBD1. The sequencing sample was made of PBMCs. The bases read TGTGCCAGCAGCCTTACAGGGGCGTTGCACACTGAAGCTTTCTTT. Its translation reads: CASSLTGALHTEAFF.